These 5 T cell receptor beta chains were sequenced from one sample in a study of cytotoxic CD8 clonotypes in ibrutinib-treated CLL (dated by TCRdb to the early 2020s). Interpreted using the paper, the time point label stands for: about a year on ibrutinib. The receptor library was made with the immunoSEQ multiplex PCR assay. The table comes from immuneACCESS by way of TCRdb, which keeps in-frame sequences with V and J called. Part of the clones is missing from these tables; in studies checked, under half for an unresolved V gene and the rest for unknown reasons. The sample profile shows some 140,000 clones; approximately 90% of them were found once. The ten largest clones take up 10% to 12% of the sample. This specimen was PBMCs, taken after 12 months of ibrutinib treatment. The receptors come from a human donor with chronic lymphocytic leukemia.

In its sample, this clone was seen a few times. This chain connects TRBV9 to TRBJ2-3; tentative D call: TRBD1 (5 bases). In germline, CDR1 is SGDLS, CDR2 YYNGEE. This CDR3 has 12 amino acids. V was cut by 6 bases and J by 3 bases, with 8 bases left in between. The CDR3 loop reads CASTRVTDTQYF. The CDR3 coding sequence is TGTGCCAGCACCAGGGTGACAGATACGCAGTATTTT.

Written as DNA, the CDR3 is TGTGCCAGTAGTCGGTGGGCGGGGCCCCCTCACAATGAGCAGTTCTTC. It is translated as CASSRWAGPPHNEQFF. The chain combines TRBV19 with TRBJ2-1; a possible D gene is TRBD2 (6 bases). Germline lookup yields CDR1 LNHDA and CDR2 SQIVND (reference sequence). There are 16 residues in the CDR3. V lost 5 bases to trimming and J lost 5 bases, with 19 bases between them.

This clone was observed a handful of times. This chain links TRBV7-2 with TRBJ2-7, with TRBD2 matching 7 bases. J gave up 12 bases and V 5 bases, and 10 bases lay outside the gene matches. Germline V CDR1 and CDR2: SGHTA, FQGNSA. CDR3 size: 12 residues. In nucleotides, the CDR3 is TGTGCCAGCAGCCGACCCGGGGGGTTCCGGTACTTC. Translation: CASSRPGGFRYF.

The chain has TRBV2 and TRBJ2-7; possible D gene TRBD1, 6 bases. This CDR3 contains 16 residues. V was clipped by 6 bases and J by 7 bases, with 25 bases between them. Germline V gene lookup returns CDR1 SNHLY and CDR2 FYNNEI. In DNA form, the CDR3 reads TGTGCCAGCAGAAAGACAGGACCAGGCTCTACGGGGGAGCAGTACTTC. Translating it yields CASRKTGPGSTGEQYF.

This rearrangement joins TRBV19 to TRBJ1-2; 8 nucleotides agree with TRBD1. With 7 bases clipped from V and 4 bases from J, the junction kept 8 bases outside the gene matches. From germline, CDR1 is LNHDA and CDR2 SQIVND (reference sequence). CDR3 size: 14 residues. Here the CDR3 DNA reads TGTGCCAGTACCATGGGACAGGTGGGCTATGGCTACACCTTC. Translation gives CASTMGQVGYGYTF.